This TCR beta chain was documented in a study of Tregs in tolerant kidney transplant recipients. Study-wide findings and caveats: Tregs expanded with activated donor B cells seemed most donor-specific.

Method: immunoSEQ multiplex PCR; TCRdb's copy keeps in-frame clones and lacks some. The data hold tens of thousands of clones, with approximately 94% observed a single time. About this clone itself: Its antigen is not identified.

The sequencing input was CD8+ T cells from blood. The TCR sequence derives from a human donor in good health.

The CDR3 DNA sequence: TGTGCCAGCAGCTTATCCATAGGGGGGACAGACTACGAGCAGTACTTC. Translating it yields CASSLSIGGTDYEQYF. V and J are TRBV7-9 and TRBJ2-7; D perhaps matches TRBD1 (7 bases). Deletions cut 2 bases from V and 3 bases from J, with 17 bases between. Germline CDR1 SEHNR, CDR2 FQNEAQ (reference sequence). CDR3 length equals 16 residues.